These 8 T cell receptor beta chains came from one sample sequenced in a study of identical twins. From the 5' RACE reads, TCRdb called clonotypes with MiXCR, one entry per CDR3 protein. The table lists fewer than 250,000 distinct CDR3 sequences, about 7.5% of them singletons, with over 5% in the top ten. Another study also made use of these data, one on yellow fever vaccine responses in identical twins.

The sequencing sample was made of CD8+ T cells sorted from blood. Receptors originate from a woman younger than 30 in good health.

There are many counts of this clonotype. V and J are TRBV12-3 or TRBV12-4 and TRBJ1-1, with D unclear. The CDR3 totals 14 residues. Trimming took 2 bases from V and 0 from J, leaving 7 bases between them. The CDR3 DNA follows: TGTGCCAGCAGTTTATCCGATATGAACACTGAAGCTTTCTTT. Translated, it gives CASSLSDMNTEAFF.

This clonotype was counted a few times. The rearrangement joins TRBV9 to TRBJ2-7; TRBD2 aligns across 10 bases. The V gene end was trimmed by 4 bases and the J gene end by 6 bases; junction bases not matched to a gene: 7. CDR1 SGDLS and CDR2 YYNGEE come from the germline V gene. This CDR3 spans 14 amino acids. CDR3 loop: CASSPGLAAGEQYF. CDR3 nucleotides: TGTGCCAGCAGCCCAGGACTAGCGGCGGGCGAGCAGTACTTC.

This chain connects TRBV12-3 or TRBV12-4 to TRBJ2-5; 8 bases map to TRBD1. After removal of 4 bases from V and 0 bases from J, the junction contained 13 bases not matched to a gene. The CDR3 covers 18 residues. CDR3 bases: TGTGCCAGCAGTTCGGGACAGGCGAGCACGTCGTACCAAGAGACCCAGTACTTC. Amino acid sequence: CASSSGQASTSYQETQYF.

V and J are TRBV9 and TRBJ2-3, with a weak D call TRBD2 (6 bases). CDR1 SGDLS and CDR2 YYNGEE come from the germline V gene. The V and J ends lost 0 bases and 2 bases respectively, with 16 bases between them. This CDR3 is 17 amino acids long. The CDR3 reads CASSVDGSSSLTDTQYF. In DNA, the CDR3 is TGTGCCAGCAGCGTAGACGGGAGTAGTTCCCTCACAGATACGCAGTATTTT. The full variable domain, rest sourced from reference TRBV9 and TRBJ2-3, is DSGVTQTPKHLITATGQRVTLRCSPRSGDLSVYWYQQSLDQGLQFLIQYYNGEERAKGNILERFSAQQFPDLHSELNLSSLELGDSALYFCASSVDGSSSLTDTQYFGPGTRLTVL.

This clonotype appeared many times. The chain combines TRBV4-2 with TRBJ2-2; D unclear. CDR3 size: 16 residues. CDR1 and CDR2 from the germline V gene are LGHNA and YNFKEQ. With 4 bases removed from V and 6 bases from J, the gap between germline ends came to 18 bases. The CDR3 sequence is CASSPPVEERAGELFF. DNA of the CDR3: TGTGCCAGCAGCCCGCCCGTCGAGGAAAGGGCCGGGGAGCTGTTTTTT.

This clonotype was picked up one time. The V call is TRBV6-2 or TRBV6-3, the J call TRBJ2-7; TRBD2 matches at 7 bases. The CDR3 has 18 residues. J was trimmed by 2 bases and V by 2 bases; bases with no gene match: 15. CDR1 is MNHEY and CDR2 is SVGEGT in the germline V gene. CDR3 in DNA: TGTGCCAGCAGTTACAACTCTAGCGGAGCCCCACGGACCTACGAGCAGTACTTC. Translated: CASSYNSSGAPRTYEQYF.

This clonotype was seen ten or more times. The rearrangement joins TRBV28 to TRBJ2-1; D may be TRBD2 (6 bases). CDR3 length: 15 amino acids. V was shortened by 3 bases and J by 5 bases, with 14 bases between the two germline ends. The germline gives CDR1 MDHEN, CDR2 SYDVKM. The CDR3 loop is CASSLGLLRDNEQFF. DNA of the CDR3: TGTGCCAGCAGTTTGGGACTTCTCCGTGACAATGAGCAGTTCTTC. Filled out from reference TRBV28 and TRBJ2-1, the complete variable domain reads DVKVTQSSRYLVKRTGEKVFLECVQDMDHENMFWYRQDPGLGLRLIYFSYDVKMKEKGDIPEGYSVSREKKERFSLILESASTNQTSMYLCASSLGLLRDNEQFFGPGTRLTVL.

This clonotype has at least ten counts. This chain joins TRBV5-5 and TRBJ1-1; the D gene is possibly TRBD1 (5 bases). The CDR3 loop spans 15 amino acids. V gave up 4 bases and J gave up 0 bases, with 13 bases separating them. Germline V gene sequence: CDR1 SGHKS, CDR2 YYEKEE (reference sequence). The CDR3 loop is CASSVRGDMNTEAFF. The DNA for the CDR3 is TGTGCCAGCAGCGTGAGGGGAGACATGAACACTGAAGCTTTCTTT.